The TCR beta chain under discussion was sequenced for a study of T cell responses to AZD1222 COVID-19 vaccine. Doses given second, at about 4 or about 12 weeks, were pooled. Assay: immunoSEQ multiplex PCR; the TCRdb copy retains only in-frame clones and omits some. The sample includes 130,000 or so clones, 91% of them seen just once. In germline, CDR1 is SEHNR, CDR2 FQNEAQ (reference sequence). The CDR3 has 12 amino acids. Deletions cut 5 bases from V and 6 bases from J, with 7 bases between. The V and J genes are TRBV7-9 and TRBJ2-2; D not certain. Sequences were derived from peripheral blood, sampled 28 days after the second AZD1222 dose. This clonotype originated in an adult who received the AZD1222 COVID-19 vaccine. The CDR3 here is CASSPHAGELFF. The CDR3 DNA reads as TGTGCCAGCAGCCCTCATGCCGGGGAGCTGTTTTTT.